This T cell receptor (beta chain) was sequenced during a study of blood T cell repertoires in COVID-19. Across the study: Donors in the United States, Italy and Spain gave samples during acute or convalescent COVID-19. Nucleic acid was either cDNA or gDNA, and it came from T cells, B-cell-depleted T cells, or PBMCs.

How the authors handled the data: Using reference gene primer amplification, nucleated cell counts were estimated. Method: immunoSEQ multiplex PCR; TCRdb's copy keeps in-frame clones and lacks some. D and trimming come from the DNA, and the V and J calls and clone size come from that table. The sample holds 55,000 to 80,000 clones, 65% to 90% seen once. The CDR3 contains 13 residues. The V gene lost 0 bases and the J gene lost 2 bases, with 5 bases spanning the gap. Per the germline V gene, CDR1 is SGHTS and CDR2 is YDEGEE. The receptor was isolated from an elderly man with active COVID-19. The chain uses TRBV5-8 and TRBJ1-2; no firm D call. Sequencing used peripheral blood. DNA for the CDR3: TGTGCCAGCAGCTTGGGGCAGAACTATGGCTACACCTTC. It translates to CASSLGQNYGYTF.